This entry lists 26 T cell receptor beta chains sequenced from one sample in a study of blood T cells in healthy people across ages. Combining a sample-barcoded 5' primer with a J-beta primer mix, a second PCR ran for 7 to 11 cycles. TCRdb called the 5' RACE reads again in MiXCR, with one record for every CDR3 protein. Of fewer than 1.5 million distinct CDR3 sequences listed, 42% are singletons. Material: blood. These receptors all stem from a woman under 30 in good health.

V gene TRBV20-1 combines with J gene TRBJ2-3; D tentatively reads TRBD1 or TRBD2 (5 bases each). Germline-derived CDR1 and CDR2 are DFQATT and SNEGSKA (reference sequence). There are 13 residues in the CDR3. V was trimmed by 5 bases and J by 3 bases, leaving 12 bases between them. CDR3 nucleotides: TGCAGTGCTGGGGACCCGAAGACAGATACGCAGTATTTT. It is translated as CSAGDPKTDTQYF.

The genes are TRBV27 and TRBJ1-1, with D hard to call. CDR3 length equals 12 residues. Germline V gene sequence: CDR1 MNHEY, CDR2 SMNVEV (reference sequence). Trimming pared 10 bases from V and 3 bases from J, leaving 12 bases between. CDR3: CATRNGYTEAFF. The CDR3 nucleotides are TGTGCCACGCGAAATGGATACACTGAAGCTTTCTTT.

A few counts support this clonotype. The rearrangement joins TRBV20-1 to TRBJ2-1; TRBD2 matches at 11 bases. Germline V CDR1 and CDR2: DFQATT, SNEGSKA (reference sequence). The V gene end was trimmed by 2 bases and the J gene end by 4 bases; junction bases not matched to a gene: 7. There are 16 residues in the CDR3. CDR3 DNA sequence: TGCAGTGCTAGAATCGGGGTAGCGGGGGGGTACAATGAGCAGTTCTTC. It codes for CSARIGVAGGYNEQFF.

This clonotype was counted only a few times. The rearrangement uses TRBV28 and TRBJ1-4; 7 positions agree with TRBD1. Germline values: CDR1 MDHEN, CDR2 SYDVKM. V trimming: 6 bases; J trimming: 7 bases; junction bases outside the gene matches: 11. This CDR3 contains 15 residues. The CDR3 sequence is CASRTLRQGGEKLFF. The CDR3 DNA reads TGTGCCAGCAGGACTCTTCGACAGGGTGGTGAAAAACTGTTTTTT. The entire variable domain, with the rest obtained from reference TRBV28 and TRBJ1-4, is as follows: DVKVTQSSRYLVKRTGEKVFLECVQDMDHENMFWYRQDPGLGLRLIYFSYDVKMKEKGDIPEGYSVSREKKERFSLILESASTNQTSMYLCASRTLRQGGEKLFFGSGTQLSVL.

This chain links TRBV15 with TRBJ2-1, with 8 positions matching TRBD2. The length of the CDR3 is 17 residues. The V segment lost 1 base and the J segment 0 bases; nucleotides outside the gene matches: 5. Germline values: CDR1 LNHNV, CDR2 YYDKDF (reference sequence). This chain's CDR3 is CATSRGVGTSSYNEQFF. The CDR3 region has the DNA TGTGCCACCAGCAGAGGGGTCGGGACTAGCTCCTACAATGAGCAGTTCTTC.

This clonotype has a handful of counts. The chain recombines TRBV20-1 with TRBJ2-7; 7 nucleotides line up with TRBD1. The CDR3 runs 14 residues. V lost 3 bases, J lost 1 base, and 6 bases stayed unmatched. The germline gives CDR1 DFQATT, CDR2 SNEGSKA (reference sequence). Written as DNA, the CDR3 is TGCAGTGCTAGGGAGCCGGGACAGTCCTACGAGCAGTACTTC. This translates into CSAREPGQSYEQYF.

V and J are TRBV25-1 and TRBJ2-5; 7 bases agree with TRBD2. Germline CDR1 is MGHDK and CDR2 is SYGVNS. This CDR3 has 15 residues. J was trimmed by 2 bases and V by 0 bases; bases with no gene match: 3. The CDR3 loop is CASSEYGEGQETQYF. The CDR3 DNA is TGTGCCAGCAGTGAATATGGGGAGGGACAAGAGACCCAGTACTTC.

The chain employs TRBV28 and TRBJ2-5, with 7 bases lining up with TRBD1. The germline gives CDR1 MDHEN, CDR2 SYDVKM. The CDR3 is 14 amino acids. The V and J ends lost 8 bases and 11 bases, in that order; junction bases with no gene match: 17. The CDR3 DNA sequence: TGTGCCAGCGGCCTTCCCACAGGGGTAGGTGAGCAGTACTTC. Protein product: CASGLPTGVGEQYF.

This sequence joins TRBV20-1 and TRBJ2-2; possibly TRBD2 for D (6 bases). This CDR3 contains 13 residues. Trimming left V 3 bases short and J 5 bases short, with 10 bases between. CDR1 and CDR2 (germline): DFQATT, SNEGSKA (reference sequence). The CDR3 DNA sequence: TGCAGTGCTAGCGGGAGCGGGACCGGGGAGCTGTTTTTT. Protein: CSASGSGTGELFF.

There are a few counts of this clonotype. The CDR3 loop is CASSLGRDGQYF. The DNA for the CDR3 is TGCGCCAGCAGCTTGGGCCGGGACGGGCAGTATTTT. This sequence joins TRBV5-1 and TRBJ2-3; D may be TRBD1 or TRBD2 (5 bases each). Germline loops: CDR1 SGHRS, CDR2 YFSETQ. This CDR3 is 12 amino acids long. Trimming shortened V by 0 bases and J by 11 bases, and 10 bases separated the two germline ends.

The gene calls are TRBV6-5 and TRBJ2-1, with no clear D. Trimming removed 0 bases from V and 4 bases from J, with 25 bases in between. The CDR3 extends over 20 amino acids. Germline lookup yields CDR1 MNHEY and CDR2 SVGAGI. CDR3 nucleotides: TGTGCCAGCAGTTACTCGATAATGATCCTCGAACAAAGCCCTTACAATGAGCAGTTCTTC. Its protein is CASSYSIMILEQSPYNEQFF.

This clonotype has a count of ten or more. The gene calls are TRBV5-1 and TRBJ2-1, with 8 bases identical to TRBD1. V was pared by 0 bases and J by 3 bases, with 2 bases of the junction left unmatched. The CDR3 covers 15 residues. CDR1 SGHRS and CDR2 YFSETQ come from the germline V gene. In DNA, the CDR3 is TGCGCCAGCAGCTTGGTGGGACAGGACTACAATGAGCAGTTCTTC. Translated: CASSLVGQDYNEQFF.

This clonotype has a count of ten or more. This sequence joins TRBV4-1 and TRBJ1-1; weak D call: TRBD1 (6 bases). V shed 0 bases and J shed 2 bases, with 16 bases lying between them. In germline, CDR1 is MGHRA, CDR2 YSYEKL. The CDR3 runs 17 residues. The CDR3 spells CASSQDSSGGLNTEAFF. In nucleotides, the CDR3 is TGCGCCAGCAGCCAAGATTCCTCCGGGGGGCTTAACACTGAAGCTTTCTTT.

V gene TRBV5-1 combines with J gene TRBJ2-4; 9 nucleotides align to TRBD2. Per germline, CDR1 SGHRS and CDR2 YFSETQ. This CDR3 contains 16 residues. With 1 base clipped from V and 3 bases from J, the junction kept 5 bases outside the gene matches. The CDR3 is CASSLFGGRGKNIQYF. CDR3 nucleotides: TGCGCCAGCAGCTTGTTCGGCGGGAGGGGCAAAAACATTCAGTACTTC.

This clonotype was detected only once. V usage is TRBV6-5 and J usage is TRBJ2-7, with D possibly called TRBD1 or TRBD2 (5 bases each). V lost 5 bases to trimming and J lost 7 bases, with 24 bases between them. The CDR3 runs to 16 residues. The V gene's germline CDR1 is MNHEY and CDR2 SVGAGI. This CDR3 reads CASSKSRGSSYNEQYF. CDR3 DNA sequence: TGTGCCAGCAGTAAATCGAGGGGAAGCTCCTACAATGAGCAGTACTTC.

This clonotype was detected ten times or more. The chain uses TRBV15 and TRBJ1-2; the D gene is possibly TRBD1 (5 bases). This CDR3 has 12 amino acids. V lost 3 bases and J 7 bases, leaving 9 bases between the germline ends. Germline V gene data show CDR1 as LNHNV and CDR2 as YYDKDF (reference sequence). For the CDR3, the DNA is TGTGCCACCAGCAGCGTGACAGCTGGCTACACCTTC. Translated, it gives CATSSVTAGYTF.

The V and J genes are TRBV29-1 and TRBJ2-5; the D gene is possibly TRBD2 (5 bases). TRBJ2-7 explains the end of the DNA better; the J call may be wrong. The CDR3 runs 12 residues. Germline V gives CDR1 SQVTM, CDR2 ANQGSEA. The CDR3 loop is CSATAGPHEQYF. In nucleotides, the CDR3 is TGCAGCGCCACGGCGGGCCCCCACGAGCAGTACTTC.

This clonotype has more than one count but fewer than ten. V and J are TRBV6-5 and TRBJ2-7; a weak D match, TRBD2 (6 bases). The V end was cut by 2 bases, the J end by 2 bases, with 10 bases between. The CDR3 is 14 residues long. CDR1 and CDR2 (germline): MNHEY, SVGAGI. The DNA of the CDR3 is TGTGCCAGCAGTTACACGGGGGTAGCCTACGAGCAGTACTTC. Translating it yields CASSYTGVAYEQYF.

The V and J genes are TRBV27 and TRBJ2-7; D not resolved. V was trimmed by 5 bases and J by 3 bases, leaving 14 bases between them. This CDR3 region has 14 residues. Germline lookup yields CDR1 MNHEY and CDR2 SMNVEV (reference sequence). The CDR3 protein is CASSVKAILYEQYF. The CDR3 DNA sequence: TGTGCCAGCAGTGTAAAGGCCATTCTCTACGAGCAGTACTTC.

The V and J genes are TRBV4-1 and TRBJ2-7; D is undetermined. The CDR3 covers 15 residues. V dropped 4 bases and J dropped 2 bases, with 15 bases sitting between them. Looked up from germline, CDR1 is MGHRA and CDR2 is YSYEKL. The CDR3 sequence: CASSPSAEPTYEQYF. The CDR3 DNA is TGCGCCAGCAGCCCCTCGGCGGAACCTACCTACGAGCAGTACTTC.

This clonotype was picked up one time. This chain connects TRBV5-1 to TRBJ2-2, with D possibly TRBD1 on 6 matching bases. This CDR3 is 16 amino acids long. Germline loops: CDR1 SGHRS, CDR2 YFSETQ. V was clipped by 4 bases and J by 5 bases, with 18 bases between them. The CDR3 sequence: CASSGTGQVVTGELFF. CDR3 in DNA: TGCGCCAGCAGCGGAACGGGACAAGTCGTTACCGGGGAGCTGTTTTTT.

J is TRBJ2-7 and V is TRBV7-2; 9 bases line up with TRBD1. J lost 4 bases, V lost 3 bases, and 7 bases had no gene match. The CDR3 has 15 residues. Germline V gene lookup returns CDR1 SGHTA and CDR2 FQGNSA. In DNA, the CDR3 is TGTGCCAGCAGCTTTGGCGGGACAGGGACGTACGAGCAGTACTTC. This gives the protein CASSFGGTGTYEQYF. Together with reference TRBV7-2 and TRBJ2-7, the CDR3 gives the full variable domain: GAGVSQSPSNKVTEKGKDVELRCDPISGHTALYWYRQSLGQGLEFLIYFQGNSAPDKSGLPSDRFSAERTGGSVSTLTIQRTQQEDSAVYLCASSFGGTGTYEQYFGPGTRLTVT.

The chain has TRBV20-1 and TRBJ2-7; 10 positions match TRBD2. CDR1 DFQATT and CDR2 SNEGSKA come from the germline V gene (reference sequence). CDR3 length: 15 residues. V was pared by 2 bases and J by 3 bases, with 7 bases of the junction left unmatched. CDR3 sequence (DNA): TGCAGTGCTAGACCCCTAGCGGGAGCTCACTACGAGCAGTACTTC. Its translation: CSARPLAGAHYEQYF.

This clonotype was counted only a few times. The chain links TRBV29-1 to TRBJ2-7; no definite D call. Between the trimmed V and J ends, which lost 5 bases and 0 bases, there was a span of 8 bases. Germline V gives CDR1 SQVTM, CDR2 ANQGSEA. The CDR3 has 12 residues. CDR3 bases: TGCAGCGTTAAACGGTCCTCCTACGAGCAGTACTTC. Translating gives CSVKRSSYEQYF.

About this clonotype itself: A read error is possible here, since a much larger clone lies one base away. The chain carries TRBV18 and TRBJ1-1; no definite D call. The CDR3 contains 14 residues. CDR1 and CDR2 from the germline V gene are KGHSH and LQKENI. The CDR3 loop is CASSPPKANTEVFF. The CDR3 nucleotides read TGTGCCAGCTCACCGCCCAAGGCTAACACTGAAGTTTTCTTT.

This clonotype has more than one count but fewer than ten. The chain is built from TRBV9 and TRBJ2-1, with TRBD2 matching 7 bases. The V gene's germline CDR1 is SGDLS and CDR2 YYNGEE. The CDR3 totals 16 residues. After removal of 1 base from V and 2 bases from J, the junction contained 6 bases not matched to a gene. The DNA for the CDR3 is TGTGCCAGCAGCGTAATGGCTAGCGGTACCTACAATGAGCAGTTCTTC. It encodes CASSVMASGTYNEQFF.